These 8 T cell receptor beta chains came from one sample sequenced in a study of tumor-infiltrating lymphocytes in primary liver carcinoma. Extraction of RNA together with DNA used about 17-34 mg of unsorted bulk tissue. A primer in the constant region served to generate TCR beta cDNA from 500 ng of total RNA. For TCR beta, libraries were produced by three nested multiplex PCR rounds using slightly modified ARM-PCR. Primers for the first two PCR rounds were TRBV1-TRBV30 forward primers and a C-beta reverse primer (approximately 10 cycles per round). TCRdb analysed the multiplex PCR reads with MiXCR anew, one entry per CDR3 protein. The data show under 200,000 distinct CDR3 sequences, around four fifths seen once. The sequenced material came from tumor tissue from primary liver carcinoma. The receptors were gathered from a man aged 40-55 years with primary liver carcinoma and hepatitis B virus infection.

In the case of this clonotype: Given a much more abundant clone one base away, this may be a read error. The gene calls are TRBV7-9 and TRBJ1-2; perhaps TRBD1 as D (6 bases). The CDR3 is 15 amino acids. Germline lookup yields CDR1 SEHNR and CDR2 FQNEAQ (reference sequence). V lost 4 bases and J 2 bases, leaving 14 bases between the germline ends. The CDR3 DNA is TGTGCCAGCAGCTACCAATGGGGGGCGAACTATGGCTACACCTTC. Residues: CASSYQWGANYGYTF.

This chain uses TRBV12-3 or TRBV12-4 with TRBJ1-3; a weak D match, TRBD1 (6 bases). V was shortened by 7 bases and J by 9 bases, with 16 bases between the two germline ends. The CDR3 spans 13 residues. The CDR3 sequence: CASKVVSGVTIYF. CDR3 in DNA: TGTGCCAGCAAGGTGGTTTCAGGGGTCACCATATATTTT.

For this clonotype: Sequence at one end of the junction differs from germline and may be a read error. This rearrangement joins TRBV28 to TRBJ1-4; the match to TRBD1 covers 8 bases. Per the germline V gene, CDR1 is MDHEN and CDR2 is SYDVKM. This CDR3 has 13 amino acids. The CDR3 nucleotides read TGTGCCAGCAGGCAAGACAGGGGTGAAATACTGTTTTTC. Protein: CASRQDRGEILFF.

With respect to this clonotype: An end of the junction differs from the germline gene, which may be a read error. This chain links TRBV7-9 with TRBJ2-5; no reliable D call. Per the germline V gene, CDR1 is SEHNR and CDR2 is FQNEAQ (reference sequence). CDR3 size: 12 residues. The CDR3 region has the DNA TGTGCCACCAGCCAGGAAGGCGAGACCCAGTACTTC. Translating gives CATSQEGETQYF.

Details on this clonotype: A junction end diverges from the germline sequence, so it may reflect a read error. The V and J genes are TRBV29-1 and TRBJ2-1, with D possibly called TRBD1 or TRBD2 (5 bases each). CDR1 is SQVTM and CDR2 is ANQGSEA in the germline V gene. The CDR3 spans 12 residues. Here the CDR3 DNA reads TGTAGCGTGACACCGACAGTCAATAAGCAGTTCTTC. Translation: CSVTPTVNKQFF.

A note on this clonotype: This is likely a read error, given that the CDR3 carries no conserved phenylalanine or tryptophan at its end. In DNA form, the CDR3 reads TGTGTCAGCAGCTTAGACTTACAGGGCGGCGAGCAGTTCTCC. It specifies CVSSLDLQGGEQFS. The rearrangement joins TRBV11-3 to TRBJ2-1, with D tentatively TRBD1 (6 bases). The CDR3 is 14 residues long. Germline CDR1 and CDR2: SGHNT and YENEEA.

In regard to this clonotype: One end of the junction does not line up with germline, which may come from a read error. This chain connects TRBV5-6 to TRBJ2-5; tentative D call: TRBD2 (5 bases). There are 14 residues in the CDR3. The germline V gene encodes CDR1 SGHDT and CDR2 YYEEEE. CDR3 in DNA: TGTGCCAGCAGGTTGGAGGCTAACCAAGAGACCCAGTATTTC. It codes for CASRLEANQETQYF.

This clonotype came up a few times. At one boundary the junction diverges from the germline segment, which might be a read error. The chain uses TRBV4-3 and TRBJ2-5, with 11 bases fitting TRBD2. CDR1 LGHNA and CDR2 YSLEER come from the germline V gene. The CDR3 consists of 17 residues. The CDR3 here is CTSSQAASGRTGETQYF. The DNA of the CDR3 is TGTACCAGCAGCCAAGCGGCTAGCGGGAGGACTGGTGAGACCCAATACTTC.